Detailed here is one TCR beta chain. These data belong to a study of T cells after yellow fever vaccination. Study at large: Fractions of limited cellularity were prepared by means of SMART-Seq v4 Ultra Low Input.

Germline V gene sequence: CDR1 MNHNS, CDR2 SASEGT. This CDR3 spans 13 amino acids. Synthesis of TCR cDNA relied on 5'RACE template switching, which attached a universal primer site and UMIs. Using its own MiXCR run on the 5' RACE reads, TCRdb lists one record per CDR3 protein. The sample yields 100,000 or so distinct CDR3 sequences, roughly 10% seen once. Study-wide results and limits: Subsequent to the booster, the majority of primary-vaccination clones reappeared (96% CD4, approximately 90% CD8).

Sequenced here: CD8+ T cells not binding an NS4B(214-222) dextramer, sorted from PBMCs, sampled less than 18 days after the first yellow fever vaccination. The TCR sequence derives from a young man who received the YFV17D yellow fever vaccine. The chain employs TRBV6-1 and TRBJ2-1, with D possibly being TRBD2 (6 bases). CDR3 nucleotides: TGTGCTGCGGGGCTAAGCTCCTACAATGAGCAGTTCTTC. Protein product: CAAGLSSYNEQFF.